The source of this TCR beta chain is a study of blood T cells in healthy people across ages (dated by TCRdb to the mid-2010s). Looking at the study overall: In model experiments, roughly one uniquely barcoded TCR beta cDNA molecule per two T cells was captured by template switching. To avoid experimental bias, donors of different ages were distributed randomly across sequencing lanes. Using the same blood draw, the study looked at two additional independent replicas of 1 million unique cDNA reads for two donors, one aged 18 to 29 and the other aged 80 or older. The donors were split into four age groups: young (average approximately 16 years), middle-aged (39), aged (more than 60) and long-lived (more than 80). Age-related changes in TCR beta repertoire diversity were measured in the study by deep sequencing normalized with unique cDNA molecular identifiers. General study outcomes and caveats: The percentage of naive T cells measured by flow cytometry correlated strongly with observed TCR beta diversity. Total diversity estimates from one million sequenced T cells were considered lower bounds and underestimates. Bulk unsorted PBMC profiling prevented conclusive comparison of naive and antigen-experienced compartments. Observed TCR beta diversity per million T cells fell roughly linearly with age, and a significant reduction was already apparent by age roughly 40. Compared with the aged group, the long-lived group had more naive CD4+ T cells, fewer expanded clones and increased TCR diversity, a pattern suggesting age selection. The CMV infection status of donors was not known, potentially confounding age-related changes in expanded clonotypes.

Library preparation employed 5' RACE. The sequencing machine was an Illumina HiSeq 2500. A second PCR of roughly 6 to 11 cycles was run with a J-beta primer mix and a sample-barcoded 5' primer. A template-switch 5' adaptor carrying 12 random nucleotides introduced a unique molecular identifier onto each TCR beta cDNA molecule. Each sample yielded at least 2.5 million CDR3-containing paired-end reads. The Mint cDNA synthesis kit, primed by a TRBC-specific oligonucleotide, was used to synthesize first-strand cDNA from all RNA. All cDNA was treated with uracil-DNA glycosylase and then went through a first 18-cycle PCR with the universal primers M1SS and BC2_uni_R. Processing in the source paper ran as follows. Each sample was normalized by randomly selecting 1 million high-quality reads, each carrying a distinct molecular identifier. Reads sharing molecular identifiers were discarded rather than binned into consensus sequences. MiTCR, with a Q25 quality threshold and the strictest error-elimination algorithm, was used for CDR3 identification, clonotype clustering and error correction. Lower-bound total TCR beta diversity was estimated with a nonparametric unseen species model using Euler transformation. The raw public reads went through TCRdb reprocessing: fastp at Q25, MiXCR clone calling, in-frame beta chains kept. Every CDR3 protein is listed once, alongside the most common genes and DNA of its rows. Here the V and J calls rest on TCRdb's processing, not on the authors' analysis. The sample yields roughly 800,000 distinct CDR3 sequences; 55% to 70% were counted once. About 20% of the sample goes to the ten largest clones.

Remarks on this clonotype: No cognate antigen has been identified for it. Per-base qualities were not stored, and no clone one base away is much larger.

The donors were a few dozen Caucasian individuals from Russia, aged 6 to 90 years, who were systemically healthy. Each donor gave 9 to 10 milliliters of peripheral blood, collected into EDTA-treated Vacutainer tubes. Ficoll-Paque density-gradient centrifugation was used to isolate PBMCs, with at least 6 million per sample. Trizol reagent was used to extract total RNA from PBMCs, with at least 5.5 micrograms per sample. Naive CD45RAhigh/CD27high T cell percentages were measured by flow cytometry on a PBMC aliquot from every donor. This receptor was taken from a man aged 25 to 40 in good health. Input material: blood.

The CDR3 reads CASSYTYRGEYDEQFF. Read as DNA, the sequence is TGTGCCAGCAGCTACACGTACAGGGGAGAGTACGATGAGCAGTTCTTC. The receptor chain draws on TRBV4-2 and TRBJ2-1; TRBD1 aligns with 7 central bases. V is pruned by 5 bases and J by 8 bases, leaving 15 bases of the junction without a gene match. Taken from the germline V gene, the CDR1 and CDR2 loops are LGHNA and YNFKEQ. The CDR3 starts with the cysteine, ends with the phenylalanine, and has 16 residues. The CDR3 DNA has 48 bases and is translated from base 1.